This T cell receptor beta chain was identified in a study of blood T cell repertoires in COVID-19. Authors' methods: The assay estimated nucleated cells by amplifying reference gene primers. Assay: immunoSEQ multiplex PCR; the TCRdb copy retains only in-frame clones and omits some. That table supplies the V and J calls and clone size; D and trimming were determined from the DNA. The repertoire includes around 68,000 clones, approximately 91% of them detected once, and 1.5% to 2% sits in the top ten. CDR3 length: 14 amino acids. Germline CDR1 and CDR2: LGHDT and YNNKEL (reference sequence). J gave up 3 bases and V 6 bases, and 8 bases lay outside the gene matches.

The receptor was isolated from a human donor in a cohort sampled during active COVID-19. The V gene is TRBV3-1 (or the pseudogene TRBV3-2), the J gene TRBJ2-7, with 7 bases aligning to TRBD1. Specimen: peripheral blood. CDR3 in amino acids: CASRPTGVIYEQYF. The CDR3 bases are TGTGCCAGCAGACCTACAGGGGTGATCTACGAGCAGTACTTC.